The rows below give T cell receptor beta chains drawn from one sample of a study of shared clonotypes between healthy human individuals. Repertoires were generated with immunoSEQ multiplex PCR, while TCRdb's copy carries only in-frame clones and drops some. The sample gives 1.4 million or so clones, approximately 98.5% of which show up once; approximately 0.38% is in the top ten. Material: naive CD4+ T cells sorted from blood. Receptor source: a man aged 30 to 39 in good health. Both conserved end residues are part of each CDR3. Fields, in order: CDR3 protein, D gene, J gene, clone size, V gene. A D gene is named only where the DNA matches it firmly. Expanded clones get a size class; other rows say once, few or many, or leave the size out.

CASSTFSGGRGSYNEQFF TRBD2 TRBJ2-1 - TRBV11-2
CASSVDLAGGTLAEQYF TRBD2 TRBJ2-7 - TRBV9
CATQTQTNTGELFF - TRBJ2-2 - TRBV10-3
CASSLTGSYNEQFF - TRBJ2-1 - TRBV11-3
CAISVGSRLSYEQYF - TRBJ2-7 few TRBV10-3
CASSGQIDEQFF - TRBJ2-1 - TRBV2
CASSPSSTDRGWMYSYEQYF TRBD1 TRBJ2-7 - TRBV18
CASNQGKDVDTQYF - TRBJ2-3 - TRBV9
CASSLRRQGYTEAFF TRBD1 TRBJ1-1 once TRBV5-1
CASSSGLAGEAETQYF TRBD2 TRBJ2-5 once TRBV5-1
CASRGGGRNTEAFF - TRBJ1-1 - TRBV25-1
CASSPPRGQRSGELFF - TRBJ2-2 - TRBV28
CASSLTLGGPYEQYF TRBD2 TRBJ2-7 - TRBV5-4
CASSFAGRAPDTQYF TRBD2 TRBJ2-3 - TRBV5-1
CASRRLRAEGTEAFF - TRBJ1-1 - TRBV19
CASSITGGGTDTQYF TRBD1 TRBJ2-3 - TRBV19
CASSLAGTANTGELFF TRBD1 TRBJ2-2 - TRBV7-2
CASVSGSRYEQYF TRBD2 TRBJ2-7 - TRBV7-2
CASSREGGQPQHF - TRBJ1-5 - TRBV7-2
CASSLLQFTDTQYF - TRBJ2-3 - TRBV5-5
CAARSQGVMSGELFF - TRBJ2-2 - TRBV19
CASSLTGLGGTPQHF - TRBJ1-5 - TRBV5-5
CAILRGRTSTDTQYF - TRBJ2-3 - TRBV28
CASSPGQGTGETQYF TRBD1 TRBJ2-5 - TRBV5-1
CASSLTSGNTGELFF TRBD2 TRBJ2-2 - TRBV7-6
CASSGSYRTGANVLTF - TRBJ2-6 - TRBV2
CATSRGVNSNQPQHF - TRBJ1-5 - TRBV10-2
CASSPRAGGQETQYF TRBD1 TRBJ2-5 - TRBV18
CASSQRDRESGGYTF TRBD1 TRBJ1-2 - TRBV28
CASSPRSGYTGELFF - TRBJ2-2 - TRBV9
CASSVEDRGFDEQFF TRBD1 TRBJ2-1 - TRBV9
CASSLNIGYEQYF - TRBJ2-7 - TRBV27
CASSLWGTGATGNYGYTF TRBD1 TRBJ1-2 - TRBV5-1
CASSFGRGFGEQYF - TRBJ2-7 - TRBV19
CASSSGLAGGGYEQYF TRBD2 TRBJ2-7 - TRBV27
CASSGRTSSDTQYF TRBD2 TRBJ2-3 - TRBV27
CAISDRGRHNEQFF - TRBJ2-1 - TRBV10-3
CASSRRSGGFDEQFF TRBD2 TRBJ2-1 - TRBV14
CASSIGAWTNYEQYF - TRBJ2-7 - TRBV5-4
CASRGEHTIYF - TRBJ1-3 - TRBV28
CASSPGRVDGYTF - TRBJ1-2 - TRBV19
CASRLAGEIETQYF TRBD2 TRBJ2-5 - TRBV28
CATTDSGNTIYF - TRBJ1-3 - TRBV10-2
CATSRRWTGRSPTNEKLFF TRBD1 TRBJ1-4 - TRBV15
CASDRDRVYEQYF TRBD1 TRBJ2-7 - TRBV6-1
CASRREANTGELFF - TRBJ2-2 - TRBV6-1
CASSFSGRADYNEQFF TRBD2 TRBJ2-1 - TRBV5-5
CSVEGRRPSTDTQYF - TRBJ2-3 - TRBV29-1
CASSPDRDRGYTF TRBD1 TRBJ1-2 once TRBV18